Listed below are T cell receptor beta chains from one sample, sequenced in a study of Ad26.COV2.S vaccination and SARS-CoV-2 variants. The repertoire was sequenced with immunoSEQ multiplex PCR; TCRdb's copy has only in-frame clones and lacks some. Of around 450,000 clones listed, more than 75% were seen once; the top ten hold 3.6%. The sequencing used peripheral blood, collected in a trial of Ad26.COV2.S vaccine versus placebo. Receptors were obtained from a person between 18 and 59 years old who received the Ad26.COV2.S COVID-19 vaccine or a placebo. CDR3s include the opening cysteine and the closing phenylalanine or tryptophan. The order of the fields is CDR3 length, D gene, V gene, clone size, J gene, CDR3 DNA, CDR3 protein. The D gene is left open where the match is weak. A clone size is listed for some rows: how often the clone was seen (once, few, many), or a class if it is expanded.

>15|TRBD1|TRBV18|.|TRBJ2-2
TGTGCCAGCTCACCAACGACAGGGATCACCGGGGAGCTGTTTTTT
CASSPTTGITGELFF
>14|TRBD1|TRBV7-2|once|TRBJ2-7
TGTGCCAGCAGCCCGGACAGGGCTTCCTACGAGCAGTACTTC
CASSPDRASYEQYF
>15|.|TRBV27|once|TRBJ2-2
TGTGCCAGCAGTTTTTCGACAGGAAACACCGGGGAGCTGTTTTTT
CASSFSTGNTGELFF
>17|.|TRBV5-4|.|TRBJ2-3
TGTGCCAGCAGCTCGGGGGGCAGCCGGCCTGGGAGAGATACGCAGTATTTT
CASSSGGSRPGRDTQYF
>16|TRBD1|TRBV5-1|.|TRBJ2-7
TGCGCCAGCAGCTTCCTTCCGGGACAGGGAAGCTACGAGCAGTACTTC
CASSFLPGQGSYEQYF
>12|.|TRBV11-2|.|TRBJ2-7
TGTGCCAGCAGCTTAAGCTCCTACGAGCAGTACTTC
CASSLSSYEQYF
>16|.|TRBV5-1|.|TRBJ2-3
TGCGCCAGCAGCTTATCTCATGTGCTAGCGTCAGATACGCAGTATTTT
CASSLSHVLASDTQYF
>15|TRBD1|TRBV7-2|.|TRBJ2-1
TGTGCCAGCAGCTTAAGGGGACAGGGGGGGAATGAGCAGTTCTTC
CASSLRGQGGNEQFF
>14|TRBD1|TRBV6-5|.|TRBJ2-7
TGTGCCAGCAGTCTCCGACAGGGTAACTACGAGCAGTACTTC
CASSLRQGNYEQYF
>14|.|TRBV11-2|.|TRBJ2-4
TGTGCCAGCAGCTTATATGGGCAGAAAAACATTCAGTACTTC
CASSLYGQKNIQYF
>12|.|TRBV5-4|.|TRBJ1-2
TGTGCCAGCAGCCTTGACAAATATGGCTACACCTTC
CASSLDKYGYTF
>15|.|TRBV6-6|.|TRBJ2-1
TGTGCCAGCAGTTACTCGGCAGCCCGGCACACTGAGCAGTTCTTC
CASSYSAARHTEQFF
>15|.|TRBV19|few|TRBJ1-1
TGTGCCAGTAGTATAGATGGTCAGCTGGGCACTGAAGCTTTCTTT
CASSIDGQLGTEAFF
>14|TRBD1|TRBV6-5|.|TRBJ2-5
TGTGCCAGCGCGAGGACAGGGGGTACGGAGACCCAGTACTTC
CASARTGGTETQYF
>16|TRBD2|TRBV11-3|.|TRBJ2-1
TGTGCCAGCAGCTCCCTGATGGGGGGGGGTAGCGGTGAGCAGTTCTTC
CASSSLMGGGSGEQFF
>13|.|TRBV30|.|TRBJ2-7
TGTGCCTGGAGCCAAGAGGGATTCCACGAGCAGTACTTC
CAWSQEGFHEQYF
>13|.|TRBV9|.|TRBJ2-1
TGTGCCAGCAGCGTTCGTGGGGTCGATGAGCAGTTCTTC
CASSVRGVDEQFF
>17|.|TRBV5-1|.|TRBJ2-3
TGCGCCAGCAGCTTGGCTAGGGACGGCAGAGGCACAGATACGCAGTATTTT
CASSLARDGRGTDTQYF
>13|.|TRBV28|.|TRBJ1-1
TGTGCCAGCATGGTTGGGGGCTTAAGTGAAGCTTTCTTT
CASMVGGLSEAFF
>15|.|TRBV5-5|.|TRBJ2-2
TGTGCCAGCAGTACGTCCCCCCAGGGGACCGGGGAGCTGTTTTTT
CASSTSPQGTGELFF
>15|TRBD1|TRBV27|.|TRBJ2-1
TGTGCCAGCAGCTCAGACAGGGGGCGACTACGGGGAGAGTTCTTC
CASSSDRGRLRGEFF
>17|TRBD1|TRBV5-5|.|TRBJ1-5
TGTGCCAGCAGCTTGTACGACAGGGACTTTGGCAATCAGCCCCAGCATTTT
CASSLYDRDFGNQPQHF
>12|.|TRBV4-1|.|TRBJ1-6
TGCGCCAGCAGCTTCCCCGGCAATCCCCTCCACTTT
CASSFPGNPLHF
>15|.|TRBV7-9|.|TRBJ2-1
TGTGCCAGCAGCCTAGGACATAGCTCCTACAATGAGCAGTTCTTC
CASSLGHSSYNEQFF
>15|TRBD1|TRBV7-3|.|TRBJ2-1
TGTGCCAGCAGCTCGGGACAGGGGGCGTACAATGAGCAGTTCTTC
CASSSGQGAYNEQFF
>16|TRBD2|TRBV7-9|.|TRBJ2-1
TGTGCCAGCAGCCCCTGGCTACTAGCGGGGTACAATGAGCAGTTCTTC
CASSPWLLAGYNEQFF
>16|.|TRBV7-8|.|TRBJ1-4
TGTGCCAGCAGCCAGGGACCCGCTGGTGGGGGTGAAAAACTGTTTTTT
CASSQGPAGGGEKLFF
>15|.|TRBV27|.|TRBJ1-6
TGTGCCAGCAGTTTTGCACGCTACTCTAATTCACCCCTCCACTTT
CASSFARYSNSPLHF
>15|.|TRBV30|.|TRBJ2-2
TGTGCCTGGGGCGCCGGAGGGCCGGGCACCGGGGAGCTGTTTTTT
CAWGAGGPGTGELFF
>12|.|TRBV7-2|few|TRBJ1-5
TGTGCCAGCACTAACCACCCGAAGCCCCAGCATTTT
CASTNHPKPQHF
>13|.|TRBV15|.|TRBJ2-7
TGTGCCACCAGCGGTGAGATTGGAAGCGAGCAGTACTTC
CATSGEIGSEQYF
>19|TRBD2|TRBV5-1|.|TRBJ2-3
TGCGCCAGCAGCTTCTCATTGGTAGCGGGGGGCCGCGGCACAGATACGCAGTATTTT
CASSFSLVAGGRGTDTQYF
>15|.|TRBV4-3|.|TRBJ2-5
TGCGCCAGCAGCCAAGGTGGACAGAGCCAAGAGACCCAGTACTTC
CASSQGGQSQETQYF
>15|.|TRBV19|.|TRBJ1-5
TGTGCCAGTAGTATAGATCGACGGGGGTATCAGCCCCAGCATTTT
CASSIDRRGYQPQHF
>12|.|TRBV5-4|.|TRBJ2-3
TGTGCCAGCAGCTCCTTAACAGATACGCAGTATTTT
CASSSLTDTQYF
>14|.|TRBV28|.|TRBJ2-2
TGTGCCAGCAGTCTGACTAGGAACACCGGGGAGCTGTTTTTT
CASSLTRNTGELFF
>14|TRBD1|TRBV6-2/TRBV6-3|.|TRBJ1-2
TGTGCCAGCAGTTACTCTGGACAGGTCTATGGCTACACCTTC
CASSYSGQVYGYTF
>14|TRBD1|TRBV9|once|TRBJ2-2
TGTGCCAGCAGCGGGACAGGGATCACCGGGGAGCTGTTTTTT
CASSGTGITGELFF
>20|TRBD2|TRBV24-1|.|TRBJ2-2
TGTGCCACCAGTGATCGCTTGCTGAGACTAGCGGGGGGGAACACCGGGGAGCTGTTTTTT
CATSDRLLRLAGGNTGELFF
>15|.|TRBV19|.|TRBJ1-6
TGTGCCAGTAGCCCTCCCACCAGGGGCTTCTCACCCCTCCACTTT
CASSPPTRGFSPLHF
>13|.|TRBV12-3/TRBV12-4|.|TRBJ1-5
TGTGCCAGCAGTTTTAACAGCAATCAGCCCCAGCATTTT
CASSFNSNQPQHF
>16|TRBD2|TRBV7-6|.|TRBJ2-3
TGTGCCAGCAGCTTAGACAGCGGGGGGGCCTCAGATACGCAGTATTTT
CASSLDSGGASDTQYF
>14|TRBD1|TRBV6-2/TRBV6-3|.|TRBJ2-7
TGTGCCAGCAGTTATAAGGGACAGAGCTACGAGCAGTACTTC
CASSYKGQSYEQYF
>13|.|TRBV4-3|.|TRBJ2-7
TGCGCCAGCAGCCAAACGACCCGCGGGGAGCAGTACTTC
CASSQTTRGEQYF
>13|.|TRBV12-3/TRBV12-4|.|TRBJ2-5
TGTGCCAGCAGTTTAGTGGGGATCGAGACCCAGTACTTC
CASSLVGIETQYF
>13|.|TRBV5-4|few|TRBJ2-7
TGTGCCAGCAGCTTGACAGACTCCTACGAGCAGTACTTC
CASSLTDSYEQYF
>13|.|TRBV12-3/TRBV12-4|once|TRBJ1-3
TGTGCCAGCAGACGTAACGGGGAAAACACCATATATTTT
CASRRNGENTIYF
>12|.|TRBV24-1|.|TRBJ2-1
TGTGCCACCAGTGATCCTAGGGGTGAGCAGTTCTTC
CATSDPRGEQFF
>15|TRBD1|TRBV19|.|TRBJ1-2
TGTGCCAGTAGTATTTCGGGACAGGGCACGTATGGCTACACCTTC
CASSISGQGTYGYTF
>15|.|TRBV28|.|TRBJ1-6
TGTGCCAGCAGTTTTGCGGGGGACTATAATTCACCCCTCCACTTT
CASSFAGDYNSPLHF
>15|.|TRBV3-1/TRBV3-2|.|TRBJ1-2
TGTGCCAGCAGCCCGGGGGGCTTTACTCTTTATGGCTACACCTTC
CASSPGGFTLYGYTF
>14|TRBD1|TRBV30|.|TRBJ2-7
TGTGCCTGGAGTGGGACAGGGGGTATCTACGAGCAGTACTTC
CAWSGTGGIYEQYF
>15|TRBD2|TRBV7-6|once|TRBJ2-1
TGTGCCAGCAGCTTAGCCGGACTAGGGTACAATGAGCAGTTCTTC
CASSLAGLGYNEQFF
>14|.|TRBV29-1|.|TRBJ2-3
TGCAGCGTTGTTCCTTGGACTAGCACAGATACGCAGTATTTT
CSVVPWTSTDTQYF
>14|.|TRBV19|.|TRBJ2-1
TGTGCCAGTAGTATAGATGGGCCCTACAATGAGCAGTTCTTC
CASSIDGPYNEQFF
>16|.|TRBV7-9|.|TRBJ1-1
TGTGCCAGCAGCTTACCTGGACTCGGAGGGTCTACTGAAGCTTTCTTT
CASSLPGLGGSTEAFF
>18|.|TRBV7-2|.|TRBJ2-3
TGTGCCAGCAGCAAAGGGCGGGGCGTCGCCGAACCCACAGATACGCAGTATTTT
CASSKGRGVAEPTDTQYF
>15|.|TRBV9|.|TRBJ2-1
TGTGCCAGCAGCCAAAGAGGGACTGCCCACAATGAGCAGTTCTTC
CASSQRGTAHNEQFF
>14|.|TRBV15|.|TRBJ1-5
TGTGCCACCAGCAGAGATTTGGTCAATCAGCCCCAGCATTTT
CATSRDLVNQPQHF